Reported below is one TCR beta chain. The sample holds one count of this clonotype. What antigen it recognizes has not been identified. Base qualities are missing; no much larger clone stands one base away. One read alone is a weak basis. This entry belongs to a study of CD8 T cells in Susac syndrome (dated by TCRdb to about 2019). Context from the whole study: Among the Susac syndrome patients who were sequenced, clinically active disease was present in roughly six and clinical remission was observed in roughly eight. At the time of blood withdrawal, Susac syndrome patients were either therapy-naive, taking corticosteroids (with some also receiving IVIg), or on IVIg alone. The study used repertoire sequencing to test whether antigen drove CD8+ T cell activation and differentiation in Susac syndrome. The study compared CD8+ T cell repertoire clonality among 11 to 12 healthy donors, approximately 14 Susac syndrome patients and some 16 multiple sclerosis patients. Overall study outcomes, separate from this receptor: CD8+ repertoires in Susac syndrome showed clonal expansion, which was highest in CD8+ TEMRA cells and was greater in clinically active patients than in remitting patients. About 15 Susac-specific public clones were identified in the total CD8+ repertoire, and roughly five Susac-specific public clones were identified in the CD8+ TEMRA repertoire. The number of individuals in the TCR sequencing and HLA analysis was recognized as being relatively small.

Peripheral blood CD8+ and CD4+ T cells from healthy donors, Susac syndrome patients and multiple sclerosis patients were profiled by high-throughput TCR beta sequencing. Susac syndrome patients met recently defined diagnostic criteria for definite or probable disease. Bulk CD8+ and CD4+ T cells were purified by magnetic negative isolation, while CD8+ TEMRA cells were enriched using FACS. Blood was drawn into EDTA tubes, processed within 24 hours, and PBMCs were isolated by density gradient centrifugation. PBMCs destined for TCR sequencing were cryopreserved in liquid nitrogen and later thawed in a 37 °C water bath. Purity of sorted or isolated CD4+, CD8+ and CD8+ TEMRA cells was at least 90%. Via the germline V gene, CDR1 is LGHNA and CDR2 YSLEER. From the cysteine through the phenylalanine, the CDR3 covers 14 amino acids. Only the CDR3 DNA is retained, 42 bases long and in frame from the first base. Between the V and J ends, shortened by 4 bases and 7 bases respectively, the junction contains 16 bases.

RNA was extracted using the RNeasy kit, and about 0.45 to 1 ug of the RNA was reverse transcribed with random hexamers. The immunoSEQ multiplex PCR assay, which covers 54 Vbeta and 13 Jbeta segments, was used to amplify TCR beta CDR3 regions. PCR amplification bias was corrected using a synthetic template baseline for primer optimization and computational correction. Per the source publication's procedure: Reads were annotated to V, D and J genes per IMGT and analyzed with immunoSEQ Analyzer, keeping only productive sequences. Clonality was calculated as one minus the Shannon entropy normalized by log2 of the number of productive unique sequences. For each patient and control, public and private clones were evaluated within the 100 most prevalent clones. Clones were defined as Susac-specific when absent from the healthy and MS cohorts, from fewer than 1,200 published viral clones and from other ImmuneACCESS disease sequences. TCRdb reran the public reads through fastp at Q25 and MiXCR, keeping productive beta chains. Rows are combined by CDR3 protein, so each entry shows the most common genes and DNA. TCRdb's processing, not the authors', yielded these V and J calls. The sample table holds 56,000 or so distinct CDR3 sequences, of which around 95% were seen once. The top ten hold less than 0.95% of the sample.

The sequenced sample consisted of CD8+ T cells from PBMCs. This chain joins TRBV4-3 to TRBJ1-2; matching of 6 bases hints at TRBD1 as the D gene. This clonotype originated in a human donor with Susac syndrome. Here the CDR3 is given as CASSLKRGLGGYTF. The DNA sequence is TGCGCCAGCAGCCTCAAACGGGGGCTGGGTGGCTACACCTTC.